The 13 T cell receptor beta chains given below trace back to one sample, sequenced in a study of blood T cell repertoires in COVID-19. Only in-frame clones appear in the TCRdb table, and some are missing; sequencing was by immunoSEQ multiplex PCR. The repertoire includes roughly 520,000 clones, more than 75% of them detected once, and roughly 1.9% sits in the top ten. What was sequenced was PBMCs or T cells enriched from blood (not recorded which). The receptors come from a woman between 35 and 50 years old who had recovered from COVID-19.

V gene TRBV5-8 combines with J gene TRBJ1-4, with 9 nucleotides matching TRBD1. Germline V gene sequence: CDR1 SGHTS, CDR2 YDEGEE. With 0 bases clipped from V and 3 bases from J, the junction kept 3 bases outside the gene matches. The CDR3 is made up of 16 amino acids. DNA for the CDR3: TGTGCCAGCAGCTTGGGGACAGGGGCGGCTAATGAAAAACTGTTTTTT. Translating it yields CASSLGTGAANEKLFF.

V and J are TRBV9 and TRBJ2-3, with 13 nucleotides matching TRBD2. CDR1 and CDR2 from the germline V gene are SGDLS and YYNGEE. This CDR3 is built from 16 residues. The junction had 9 bases not matched to a gene; V was cut back by 4 bases and J by 7 bases. The DNA for the CDR3 is TGTGCCAGCAGCTCCGTCGGGACTAGCGGGGAAAATACGCAGTATTTT. Translation: CASSSVGTSGENTQYF.

V is TRBV7-9 and J is TRBJ1-1, with D uncertain. Per the germline V gene, CDR1 is SEHNR and CDR2 is FQNEAQ (reference sequence). Trimming removed 4 bases from V and 4 bases from J, with 10 bases in between. The CDR3 covers 13 residues. The CDR3 coding sequence is TGTGCCAGCAGCTCCCCCGGTGGCACTGAAGCTTTCTTT. It is translated as CASSSPGGTEAFF.

This rearrangement joins TRBV29-1 to TRBJ2-2; D is perhaps TRBD2 (5 bases). Germline V gives CDR1 SQVTM, CDR2 ANQGSEA. The CDR3 loop spans 13 amino acids. Trimming took 6 bases from V and 0 from J, leaving 8 bases between them. Written as DNA, the CDR3 is TGCAGCGTAAAGCGGACGAACACCGGGGAGCTGTTTTTT. Protein product: CSVKRTNTGELFF.

V and J are TRBV19 and TRBJ1-5, with 7 bases fitting TRBD1. J lost 6 bases, V lost 5 bases, and 10 bases had no gene match. The germline V gene has CDR1 LNHDA and CDR2 SQIVND (reference sequence). The CDR3 sequence is 15 residues long. CDR3: CASSLRTGRGQPQHF. DNA for the CDR3: TGTGCCAGTAGTTTACGGACAGGCCGTGGTCAGCCCCAGCATTTT.

CDR3 nucleotides: TGCGCCAGCAGCAGGGGACCGGGACAGGGACATTTGGCTGCAACTAATGAAAAACTGTTTTTT. Protein product: CASSRGPGQGHLAATNEKLFF. The chain combines TRBV4-1 with TRBJ1-4; 9 bases are shared with TRBD1. With 5 bases clipped from V and 0 bases from J, the junction kept 19 bases outside the gene matches. The CDR3 is made up of 21 amino acids. The germline gives CDR1 MGHRA, CDR2 YSYEKL.

The rearrangement links TRBV19 to TRBJ1-1; 11 nucleotides match TRBD1. The CDR3 runs to 14 residues. The germline V gene has CDR1 LNHDA and CDR2 SQIVND (reference sequence). The J segment lost 5 bases and the V segment lost 4 bases, leaving 3 bases of the junction unmatched. In DNA form, the CDR3 reads TGTGCCAGTAGTACCGGACAGGGGGCGACTGAAGCTTTCTTT. This translates into CASSTGQGATEAFF.

V is TRBV19 and J is TRBJ2-1, with 9 nucleotides matching TRBD1. Trimming cost V 0 bases and J 0 bases; bases outside gene matches: 3. CDR1 is LNHDA and CDR2 is SQIVND in the germline V gene (reference sequence). This CDR3 comprises 17 residues. CDR3 DNA: TGTGCCAGTAGTATAGATCGGGGACAGGGCTCCTACAATGAGCAGTTCTTC. The encoded protein is CASSIDRGQGSYNEQFF.

V and J are TRBV6-2 or TRBV6-3 and TRBJ2-1; 16 bases map to TRBD2. The CDR3 length is 19 residues. The V and J ends lost 2 bases and 6 bases, in that order; junction bases with no gene match: 10. The germline V gene has CDR1 MNHEY and CDR2 SVGEGT. In DNA, the CDR3 is TGTGCCAGCAGTTACGCAGCCGGGACTAGCGGGAGGGGTATCAATGAGCAGTTCTTC. The encoded protein is CASSYAAGTSGRGINEQFF.

V usage is TRBV25-1 and J usage is TRBJ2-7, with 13 nucleotides matching TRBD2. With 2 bases clipped from V and 6 bases from J, the junction kept 4 bases outside the gene matches. CDR1 MGHDK and CDR2 SYGVNS come from the germline V gene. The CDR3 totals 15 residues. The CDR3 region is CASSERRLAGGEQYF. CDR3 sequence (DNA): TGTGCCAGCAGTGAAAGGAGACTAGCGGGAGGCGAGCAGTACTTC.

The CDR3 nucleotides read TGTGCCAGCTCACCGGGACAGGGGGTAAGTCAGCCCCAGCATTTT. The encoded protein is CASSPGQGVSQPQHF. This sequence joins TRBV18 and TRBJ1-5; the match to TRBD1 covers 11 bases. In germline, CDR1 is KGHSH, CDR2 LQKENI. Trimming at V came to 3 bases and at J to 6 bases, leaving 4 bases not matched to a gene. The CDR3 extends over 15 amino acids. The full variable domain, with the rest looked up from reference TRBV18 and TRBJ1-5, is NAGVMQNPRHLVRRRGQEARLRCSPMKGHSHVYWYRQLPEEGLKFMVYLQKENIIDESGMPKERFSAEFPKEGPSILRIQQVVRGDSAAYFCASSPGQGVSQPQHFGDGTRLSIL.

The chain combines TRBV14 with TRBJ1-2; 7 bases line up with TRBD1. Looked up from germline, CDR1 is SGHDN and CDR2 is FVKESK. J gave up 8 bases and V 4 bases, and 7 bases lay outside the gene matches. This CDR3 contains 13 residues. The CDR3 region has the DNA TGTGCCAGCAGCCTATGGACAGGTGGCGGCTACACCTTC. Encoded protein: CASSLWTGGGYTF.

The chain is built from TRBV6-5 and TRBJ1-2; tentatively, D is TRBD1 (6 bases). Between the trimmed V and J ends, which lost 8 bases and 3 bases, there was a span of 13 bases. The CDR3 loop spans 13 amino acids. CDR1 and CDR2 from the germline V gene are MNHEY and SVGAGI. The CDR3: CASLPRTDYGYTF. DNA for the CDR3: TGTGCCAGCCTACCAAGGACAGACTATGGCTACACCTTC.